This T cell receptor (beta chain) was retrieved from a study of post-analysis software for immune sequencing data. Study-level information: Progressive-relapsing, secondary progressive and relapsing-remitting multiple sclerosis were among the disease courses included. Study outcomes and limitations: Samples sharing a preparation batch grouped tightly together when assessed by F measure. Among multiple sclerosis patients, normalized Chao1 diversity was significantly below that of controls. The five TRBV segments detected at higher frequency in patients than in controls included TRBV5-6, TRBV5-1 and TRBV20-1.

The sample holds a few counts of this clonotype. Its antigen is unidentified. Unique molecular identifiers were built into the TCR beta cDNA libraries. Input populations of about 1 to 11 million T cells gave rise to a few hundred thousand cDNA molecules. Each CDR3 protein gets one entry after TCRdb re-called the PCR reads with MiXCR. The sample records some 890,000 distinct CDR3 sequences, roughly 50% being singletons. Germline V gene data show CDR1 as ENHRY and CDR2 as SYGVKD. This CDR3 contains 14 residues. This TCR derives from a girl aged 10-17 years with multiple sclerosis. The chain recombines TRBV10-3 with TRBJ2-5; TRBD1 matches 11 bases. The DNA end favors TRBJ2-7, so the J call may be wrong. The sequenced sample consisted of blood. This chain's CDR3 is CAISETGTGGEQYF. The CDR3 DNA reads TGTGCCATCAGTGAGACCGGGACAGGGGGCGAGCAGTACTTC.